This record covers a single TCR beta chain. The sample comes from a study of T cell responses to AZD1222 COVID-19 vaccine. Assay used: immunoSEQ multiplex PCR; TCRdb lists only in-frame clones, some missing. This sample has approximately 150,000 clones, with more than 70% found just once. This CDR3 is built from 13 residues. Germline V gene data show CDR1 as MGHRA and CDR2 as YSYEKL. The germline V and J ends were trimmed by 0 bases and 5 bases, with 7 bases remaining between them. The sequencing used peripheral blood, collected 28 days after the second AZD1222 dose. The V and J genes are TRBV4-1 and TRBJ2-5, with D possibly called TRBD1 or TRBD2 (5 bases each). The receptor's source is an adult who received the AZD1222 COVID-19 vaccine. The CDR3 reads CASSQEEGETQYF. In DNA form, the CDR3 reads TGCGCCAGCAGCCAAGAAGAGGGGGAGACCCAGTACTTC.